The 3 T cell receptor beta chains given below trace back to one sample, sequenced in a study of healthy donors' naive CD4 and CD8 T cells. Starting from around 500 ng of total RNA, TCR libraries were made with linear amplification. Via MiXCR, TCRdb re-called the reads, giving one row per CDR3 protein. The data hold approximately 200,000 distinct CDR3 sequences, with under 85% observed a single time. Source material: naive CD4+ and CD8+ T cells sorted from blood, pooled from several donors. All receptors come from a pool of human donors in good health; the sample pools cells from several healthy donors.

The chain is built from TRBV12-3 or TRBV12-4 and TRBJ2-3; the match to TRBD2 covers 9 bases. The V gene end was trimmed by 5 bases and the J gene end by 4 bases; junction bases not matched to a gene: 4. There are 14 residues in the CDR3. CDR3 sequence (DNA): TGTGCCAGCAGTCGCCTAGCGGGACCAGATACGCAGTATTTT. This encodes CASSRLAGPDTQYF.

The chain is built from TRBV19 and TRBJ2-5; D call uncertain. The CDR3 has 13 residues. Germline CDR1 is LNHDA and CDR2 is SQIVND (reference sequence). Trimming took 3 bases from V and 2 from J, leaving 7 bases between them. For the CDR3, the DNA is TGTGCCAGTAGTATGCGGCGACAAGAGACCCAGTACTTC. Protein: CASSMRRQETQYF.

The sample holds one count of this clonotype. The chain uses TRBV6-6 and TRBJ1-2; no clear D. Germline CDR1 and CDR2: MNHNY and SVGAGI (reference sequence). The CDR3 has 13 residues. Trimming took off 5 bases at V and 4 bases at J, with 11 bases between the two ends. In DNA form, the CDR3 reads TGTGCCAGCAGTCGCGACAAGAGCTATGGCTACACCTTC. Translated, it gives CASSRDKSYGYTF.